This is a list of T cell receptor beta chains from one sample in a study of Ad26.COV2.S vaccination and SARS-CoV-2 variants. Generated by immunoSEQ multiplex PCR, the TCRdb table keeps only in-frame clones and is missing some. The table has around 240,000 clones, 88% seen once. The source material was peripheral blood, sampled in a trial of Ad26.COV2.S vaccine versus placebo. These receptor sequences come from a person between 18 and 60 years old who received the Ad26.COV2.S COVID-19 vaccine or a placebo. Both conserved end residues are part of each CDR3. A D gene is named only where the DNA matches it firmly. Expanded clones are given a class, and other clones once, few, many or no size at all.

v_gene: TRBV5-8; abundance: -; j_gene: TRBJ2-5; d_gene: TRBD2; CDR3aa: CASSLAGLAGQETQYF; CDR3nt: TGTGCCAGCAGCTTGGCGGGACTAGCGGGACAAGAGACCCAGTACTTC
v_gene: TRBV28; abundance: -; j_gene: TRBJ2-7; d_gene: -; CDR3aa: CASSAPPSGSYEQYF; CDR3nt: TGTGCCAGCAGCGCCCCACCCTCCGGTTCCTACGAGCAGTACTTC
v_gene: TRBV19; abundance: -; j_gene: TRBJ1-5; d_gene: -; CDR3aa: CALGGALRNQPQHF; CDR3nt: TGTGCCCTGGGAGGGGCTCTCCGCAATCAGCCCCAGCATTTT
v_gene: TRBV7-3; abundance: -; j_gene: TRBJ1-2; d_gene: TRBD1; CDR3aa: CASSLTGGDGYTF; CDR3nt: TGTGCCAGCAGCTTAACAGGGGGCGATGGCTACACCTTC
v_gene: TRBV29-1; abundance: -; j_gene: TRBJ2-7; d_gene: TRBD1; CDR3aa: CSVGQGPSSYEQYF; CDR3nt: TGCAGCGTGGGACAGGGGCCGAGCTCCTACGAGCAGTACTTC
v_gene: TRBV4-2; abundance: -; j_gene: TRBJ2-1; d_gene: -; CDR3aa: CASSQDPLALEQFF; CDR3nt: TGTGCCAGCAGCCAAGACCCGCTAGCGCTCGAGCAGTTCTTC
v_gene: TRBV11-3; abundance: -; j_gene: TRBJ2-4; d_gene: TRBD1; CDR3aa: CASSLDPRTGQYF; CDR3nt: TGTGCCAGCAGCTTAGATCCGAGGACAGGGCAGTACTTC
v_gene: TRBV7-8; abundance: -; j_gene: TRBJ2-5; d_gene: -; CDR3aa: CASSLAEQPRETQYF; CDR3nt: TGTGCCAGCAGCTTAGCGGAGCAGCCCCGAGAGACCCAGTACTTC
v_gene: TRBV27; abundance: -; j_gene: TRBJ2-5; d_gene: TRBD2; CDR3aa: CASSIRLAGGTGQETQYF; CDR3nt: TGTGCCAGCAGTATAAGACTAGCGGGAGGGACAGGCCAAGAGACCCAGTACTTC
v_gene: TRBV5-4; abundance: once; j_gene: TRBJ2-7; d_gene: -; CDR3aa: CASSEGYEQYF; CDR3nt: TGTGCCAGCAGCGAGGGCTACGAGCAGTACTTC
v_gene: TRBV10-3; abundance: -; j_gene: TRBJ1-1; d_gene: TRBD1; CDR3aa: CAIRDRANTEAFF; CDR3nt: TGTGCCATCAGGGACAGGGCTAACACTGAAGCTTTCTTT
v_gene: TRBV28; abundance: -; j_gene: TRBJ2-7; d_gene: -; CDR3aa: CAIGGRTYEQYF; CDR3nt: TGTGCCATCGGGGGCAGGACCTACGAGCAGTACTTC
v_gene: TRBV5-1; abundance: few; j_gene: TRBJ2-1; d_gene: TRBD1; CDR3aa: CASSPRGDRAYNEQFF; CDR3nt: TGCGCCAGCAGCCCCCGGGGGGACAGGGCCTACAATGAGCAGTTCTTC
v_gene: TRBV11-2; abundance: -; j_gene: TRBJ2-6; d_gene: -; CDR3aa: CASSLDLWGGAIGANVLTF; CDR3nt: TGTGCCAGCAGCTTAGATTTATGGGGGGGCGCGATAGGGGCCAACGTCCTGACTTTC
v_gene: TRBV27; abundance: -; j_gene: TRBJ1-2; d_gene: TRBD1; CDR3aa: CASSLSTDRFYGYTF; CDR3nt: TGTGCCAGCAGTTTATCGACGGACAGGTTCTATGGCTACACCTTC
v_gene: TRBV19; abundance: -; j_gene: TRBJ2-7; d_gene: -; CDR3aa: CASSIYGDEQYF; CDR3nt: TGTGCCAGTAGTATTTATGGGGACGAGCAGTACTTC
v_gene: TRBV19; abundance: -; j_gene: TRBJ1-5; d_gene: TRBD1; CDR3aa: CASTLQGGLGQPQHF; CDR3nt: TGTGCCAGTACCCTCCAGGGGGGGCTGGGCCAGCCCCAGCATTTT
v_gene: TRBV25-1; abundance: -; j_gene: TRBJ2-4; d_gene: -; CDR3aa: CASSLPAKNIQYF; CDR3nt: TGTGCCAGCAGTCTGCCCGCCAAAAACATTCAGTACTTC
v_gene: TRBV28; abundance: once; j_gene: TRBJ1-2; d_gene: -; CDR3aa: CASSPRQDLNYGYTF; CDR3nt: TGTGCCAGCAGTCCCCGACAGGACCTAAACTATGGCTACACCTTC
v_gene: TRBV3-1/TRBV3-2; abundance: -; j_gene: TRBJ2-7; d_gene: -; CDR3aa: CASSQVHEQYF; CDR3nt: TGTGCCAGCAGCCAAGTACACGAGCAGTACTTC
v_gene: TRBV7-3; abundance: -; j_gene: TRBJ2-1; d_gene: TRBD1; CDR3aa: CASSIDRGAQFF; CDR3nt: TGTGCCAGCAGTATCGACAGGGGCGCGCAGTTCTTC
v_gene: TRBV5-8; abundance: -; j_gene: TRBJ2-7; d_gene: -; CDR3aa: CASSSPGPNYEQYF; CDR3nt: TGTGCCAGCAGCTCCCCGGGACCAAACTACGAGCAGTACTTC
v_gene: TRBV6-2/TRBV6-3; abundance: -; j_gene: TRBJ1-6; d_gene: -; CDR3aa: CASSPGGMNSPLHF; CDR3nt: TGTGCCAGCAGCCCTGGCGGCATGAATTCACCCCTCCACTTT
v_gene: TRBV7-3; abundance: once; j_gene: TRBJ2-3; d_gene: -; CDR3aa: CASSSTGPADTQYF; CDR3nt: TGTGCCAGCAGCTCTACGGGGCCAGCAGATACGCAGTATTTT
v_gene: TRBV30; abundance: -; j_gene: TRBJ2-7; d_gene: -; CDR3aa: CAWSLGGEQYF; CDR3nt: TGTGCCTGGAGTCTAGGGGGAGAGCAGTACTTC
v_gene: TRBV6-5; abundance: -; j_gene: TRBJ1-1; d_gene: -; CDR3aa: CASSYSGAAFF; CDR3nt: TGTGCCAGCAGTTACTCAGGGGCGGCTTTCTTT
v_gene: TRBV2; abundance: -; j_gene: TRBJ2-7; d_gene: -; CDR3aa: CASRREAEGVHEQYF; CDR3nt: TGTGCCAGCAGACGGGAAGCGGAGGGGGTTCACGAGCAGTACTTC
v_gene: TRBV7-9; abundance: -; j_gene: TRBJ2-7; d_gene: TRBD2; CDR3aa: CASSSLAGAYEQYF; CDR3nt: TGTGCCAGCAGCTCGCTAGCGGGGGCCTACGAGCAGTACTTC
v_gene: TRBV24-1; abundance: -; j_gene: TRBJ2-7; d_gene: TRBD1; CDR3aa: CATSASGQGDVEQYF; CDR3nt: TGTGCCACCAGTGCCTCCGGACAGGGGGATGTCGAGCAGTACTTC
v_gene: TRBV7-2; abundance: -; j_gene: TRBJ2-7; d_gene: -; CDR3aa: CASSLGGREQYF; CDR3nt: TGTGCCAGCAGCTTAGGGGGGCGGGAGCAGTACTTC
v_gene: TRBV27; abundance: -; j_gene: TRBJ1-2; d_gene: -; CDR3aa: CASSPAGGGSNYGYTF; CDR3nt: TGTGCCAGCAGTCCCGCTGGGGGGGGGAGTAACTATGGCTACACCTTC
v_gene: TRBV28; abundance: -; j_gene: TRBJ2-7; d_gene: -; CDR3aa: CAGVRVNYEQYF; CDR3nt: TGTGCCGGGGTGAGGGTTAACTACGAGCAGTACTTC
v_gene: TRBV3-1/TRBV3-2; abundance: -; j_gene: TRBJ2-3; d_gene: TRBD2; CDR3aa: CASSQYRAGGPGELDTQYF; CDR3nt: TGTGCCAGCAGCCAGTACAGAGCGGGAGGGCCGGGAGAATTAGATACGCAGTATTTT
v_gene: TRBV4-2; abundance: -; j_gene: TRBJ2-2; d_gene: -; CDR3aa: CASSQDEGGDTGELFF; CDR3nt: TGTGCCAGCAGCCAAGATGAGGGGGGCGACACCGGGGAGCTGTTTTTT
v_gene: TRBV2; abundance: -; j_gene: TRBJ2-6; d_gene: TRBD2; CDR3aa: CASRPWWAGEGPGANVLTF; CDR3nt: TGTGCCAGCAGGCCCTGGTGGGCGGGAGAAGGACCTGGGGCCAACGTCCTGACTTTC
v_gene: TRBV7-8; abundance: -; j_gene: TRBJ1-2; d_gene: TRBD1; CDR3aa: CASSSQQGIYGYTF; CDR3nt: TGTGCCAGCAGCTCCCAACAGGGGATTTATGGCTACACCTTC
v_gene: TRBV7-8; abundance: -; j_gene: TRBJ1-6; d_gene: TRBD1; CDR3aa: CASSFGTAGSSPLHF; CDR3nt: TGTGCCAGCAGCTTCGGGACAGCGGGAAGCTCACCCCTCCACTTT
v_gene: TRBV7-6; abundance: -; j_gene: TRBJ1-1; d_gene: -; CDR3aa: CASSLDEGESTEAFF; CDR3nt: TGTGCCAGCAGCTTAGATGAGGGGGAGAGCACTGAAGCTTTCTTT
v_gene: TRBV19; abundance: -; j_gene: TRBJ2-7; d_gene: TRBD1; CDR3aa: CASSRSGPTGNRFYEQYF; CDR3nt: TGTGCCAGTAGTAGGTCGGGGCCGACAGGGAACCGTTTCTACGAGCAGTACTTC
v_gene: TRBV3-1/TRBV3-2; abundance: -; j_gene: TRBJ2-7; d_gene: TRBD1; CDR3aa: CASSQDGTGAYEQYF; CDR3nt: TGTGCCAGCAGCCAAGACGGGACAGGGGCCTACGAGCAGTACTTC
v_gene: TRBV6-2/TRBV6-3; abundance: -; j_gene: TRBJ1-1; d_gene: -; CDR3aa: CASGQTLTAEAFF; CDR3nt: TGTGCCAGCGGCCAGACTTTAACGGCTGAAGCTTTCTTT
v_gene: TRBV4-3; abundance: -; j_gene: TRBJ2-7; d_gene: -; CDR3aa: CASSQLGGSDEQYF; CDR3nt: TGCGCCAGCAGCCAACTCGGAGGCTCGGACGAGCAGTACTTC
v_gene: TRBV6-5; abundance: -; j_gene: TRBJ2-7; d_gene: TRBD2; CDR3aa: CASSRTSGSPYEQYF; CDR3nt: TGTGCCAGCAGCCGGACTAGCGGGAGCCCCTACGAGCAGTACTTC
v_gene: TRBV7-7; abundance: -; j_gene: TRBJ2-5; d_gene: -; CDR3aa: CASSFGRAETQYF; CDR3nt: TGTGCTAGCAGCTTTGGCAGGGCAGAGACCCAGTACTTC
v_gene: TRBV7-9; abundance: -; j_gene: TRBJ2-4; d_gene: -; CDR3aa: CASSLISLAKNIQYF; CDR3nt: TGTGCCAGCAGCTTAATAAGTCTAGCCAAAAACATTCAGTACTTC
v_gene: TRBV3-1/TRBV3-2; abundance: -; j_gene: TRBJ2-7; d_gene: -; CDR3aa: CASSQDTVPLAHYYEQYF; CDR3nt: TGTGCCAGCAGCCAAGATACGGTGCCGCTAGCGCACTACTACGAGCAGTACTTC
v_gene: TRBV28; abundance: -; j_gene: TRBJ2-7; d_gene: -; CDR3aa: CATWTRQPSYEQYF; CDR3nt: TGTGCCACCTGGACTCGACAGCCCTCCTACGAGCAGTACTTC
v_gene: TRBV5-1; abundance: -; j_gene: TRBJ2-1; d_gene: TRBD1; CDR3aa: CATRQGGLDEQFF; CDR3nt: TGCGCCACAAGACAGGGGGGGTTGGATGAGCAGTTCTTC
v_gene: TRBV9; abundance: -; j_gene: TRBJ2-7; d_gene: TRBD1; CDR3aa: CASSVGTGRHEQYF; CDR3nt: TGTGCCAGCAGCGTAGGGACAGGGAGGCACGAGCAGTACTTC